This T cell receptor (beta chain) was sequenced in a study of CD8+CD57+ T cells in acquired aplastic anemia. Study background: Mean yield of DNA from sorted CD4+ and CD8+ cells was roughly 3.2 ug.

Regarding the study as a whole: Controls and patients did not differ significantly in CD8+ Simpson's diversity. Patients and controls were found to share around 30 CD8+ CDR3 sequences.

For CDR3 and TCR beta VDJ profiling, genomic DNA was the template used. MiXCR was run by TCRdb on the reads, yielding one entry per CDR3 protein. The table lists 250,000 to 300,000 distinct CDR3 sequences, around 60% of them singletons. The CDR3 is made up of 13 amino acids. From germline, CDR1 is SGDLS and CDR2 YYNGEE. V was pared by 4 bases and J by 4 bases, with 11 bases between. About this clonotype: No antigen is known for it.

This rearrangement joins TRBV9 to TRBJ1-2; D is ambiguous. The sequenced material came from sorted CD4+, CD8+, or CD8+CD57+ T cells (not recorded which) from PBMCs. The sequence came from a human donor with severe aplastic anemia or a healthy control (not recorded which). Here the CDR3 reads CASSPDGPYGYTF. The CDR3 DNA reads as TGTGCCAGCAGCCCGGACGGCCCCTATGGCTACACCTTC. Using reference TRBV9 and TRBJ1-2 for the parts outside the CDR3, the full variable domain is DSGVTQTPKHLITATGQRVTLRCSPRSGDLSVYWYQQSLDQGLQFLIQYYNGEERAKGNILERFSAQQFPDLHSELNLSSLELGDSALYFCASSPDGPYGYTFGSGTRLTVV.